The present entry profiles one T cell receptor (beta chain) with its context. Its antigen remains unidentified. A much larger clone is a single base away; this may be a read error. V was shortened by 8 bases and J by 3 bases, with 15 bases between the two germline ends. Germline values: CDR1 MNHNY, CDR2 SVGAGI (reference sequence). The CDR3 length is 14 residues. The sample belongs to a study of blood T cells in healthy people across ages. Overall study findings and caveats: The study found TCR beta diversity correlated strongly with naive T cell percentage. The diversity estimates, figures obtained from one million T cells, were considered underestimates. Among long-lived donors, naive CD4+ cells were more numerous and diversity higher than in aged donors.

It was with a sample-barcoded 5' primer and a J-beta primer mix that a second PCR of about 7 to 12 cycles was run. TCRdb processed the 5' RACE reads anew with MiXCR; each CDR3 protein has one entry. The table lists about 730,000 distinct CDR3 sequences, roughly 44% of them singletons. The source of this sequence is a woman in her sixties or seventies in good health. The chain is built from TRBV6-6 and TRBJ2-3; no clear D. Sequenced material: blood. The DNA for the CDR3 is TGTGCCAGCGGTCAAAACATCGGTACAGATACGCAGTATTTT. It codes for CASGQNIGTDTQYF.